The 20 T cell receptor beta chains below were found in one sample sequenced in a study of blood T cell repertoires in COVID-19. The table came from immunoSEQ multiplex PCR; TCRdb's copy has only in-frame clones and leaves some out. The sample comprises about 90,000 clones, more than 80% of which are singletons, and about an eighth rests with the top ten. Sequencing was done on a sample of peripheral blood. The receptors were sampled from a human donor in a cohort sampled during active COVID-19.

This clone was recorded once. The chain links TRBV5-6 to TRBJ2-2, with 8 bases lining up with TRBD1. This CDR3 has 14 residues. Germline CDR1 and CDR2: SGHDT and YYEEEE. Unmatched junction bases numbered 2, after V lost 1 base and J lost 6 bases. The CDR3 DNA is TGTGCCAGCAGCTTGATACAGGGGGCCGGGGAGCTGTTTTTT. Its translation is CASSLIQGAGELFF.

As concerns this clone: The junction departs from germline at one end; a sequencing error may be responsible. The rearrangement links TRBV6-1 to TRBJ1-2; D possibly corresponds to TRBD1 (6 bases). This CDR3 contains 15 residues. CDR1 is MNHNS and CDR2 is SASEGT in the germline V gene. CDR3 in amino acids: CASSESRGGAYGYIF. CDR3 bases: TGTGCCAGCAGTGAATCAAGAGGGGGGGCCTATGGCTACATCTTC.

The rearrangement uses TRBV5-1 and TRBJ2-5; 10 bases line up with TRBD2. J was trimmed by 3 bases and V by 4 bases; bases with no gene match: 6. The germline V gene encodes CDR1 SGHRS and CDR2 YFSETQ. CDR3 length: 15 residues. CDR3 in DNA: TGCGCCAGCAGCCCCGGGACTAGCGAGAAAGAGACCCAGTACTTC. It specifies CASSPGTSEKETQYF.

This clone has a handful of counts. This chain uses TRBV5-1 with TRBJ1-6; D possibly corresponds to TRBD1 (5 bases). V lost 0 bases and J 5 bases, leaving 15 bases between the germline ends. The CDR3 loop spans 17 amino acids. Germline CDR1 and CDR2: SGHRS and YFSETQ. The chain's CDR3 is CASSLAGWDWDNSPLHF. CDR3 in DNA: TGCGCCAGCAGCTTGGCCGGTTGGGACTGGGATAATTCACCCCTCCACTTT.

This chain connects TRBV5-1 to TRBJ1-2; 10 bases agree with TRBD1. This CDR3 spans 15 amino acids. V lost 3 bases and J lost 3; bases outside the gene matches: 5. Germline CDR1 reads SGHRS; CDR2 reads YFSETQ. The CDR3 spells CASSSPGQGHYGYTF. The CDR3 DNA reads as TGCGCCAGCAGCTCTCCGGGACAGGGGCACTATGGCTACACCTTC.

This chain uses TRBV20-1 with TRBJ1-2; 8 bases line up with TRBD1. This CDR3 has 11 residues. With 5 bases clipped from V and 8 bases from J, the junction kept 4 bases outside the gene matches. CDR1 is DFQATT, CDR2 SNEGSKA, per germline (reference sequence). CDR3 coding DNA: TGCAGTGCTTACAGGGGGAGAGGCTACACCTTC. Translation: CSAYRGRGYTF.

For the CDR3, the DNA is TGTGCCAGCAGCTTAGTTAGCGGGGGCAACTCAGATACGCAGTATTTT. This codes for CASSLVSGGNSDTQYF. The chain couples TRBV5-6 to TRBJ2-3; 9 positions match TRBD2. Germline loops: CDR1 SGHDT, CDR2 YYEEEE. The CDR3 runs 16 residues. V dropped 2 bases and J dropped 4; count of bases not matched to a gene: 8.

This clone was seen once. J is TRBJ2-1 and V is TRBV30; 8 bases line up with TRBD1. V lost 0 bases to trimming and J lost 0 bases; unmatched junction nucleotides: 10. The CDR3 length is 18 residues. CDR1 and CDR2 from the germline V gene are GTSNPN and SVGIG (reference sequence). CDR3 amino acids: CAWSVPRQGIGSYNEQFF. Here the CDR3 DNA reads TGTGCCTGGAGTGTTCCCCGACAGGGGATAGGCTCCTACAATGAGCAGTTCTTC.

The chain combines TRBV11-2 with TRBJ2-1; 7 bases are shared with TRBD1. The CDR3 sequence is 17 residues long. Germline CDR1 SGHAT, CDR2 FQNNGV. J lost 0 bases, V lost 1 base, and 6 bases had no gene match. The CDR3 loop is CASSLVPYRGSYNEQFF. The CDR3 DNA reads as TGTGCCAGCAGCTTAGTTCCTTACAGGGGCTCCTACAATGAGCAGTTCTTC.

This clone appeared once. The chain joins TRBV18 to TRBJ2-1; TRBD2 matches at 10 bases. J was trimmed by 9 bases and V by 0 bases; bases with no gene match: 14. This CDR3 contains 18 residues. The germline CDR1 and CDR2 sequences are KGHSH and LQKENI. The CDR3 loop reads CASSPPGSGGPGRSEQFF. The CDR3 bases are TGTGCCAGCTCACCACCAGGTAGCGGGGGGCCCGGGAGAAGTGAGCAGTTCTTC.

The chain carries TRBV18 and TRBJ2-5, with 9 nucleotides matching TRBD1. The germline V gene has CDR1 KGHSH and CDR2 LQKENI. After removal of 5 bases from V and 4 bases from J, the junction contained 11 bases not matched to a gene. The CDR3 spans 16 residues. The CDR3 loop reads CASSVSRTGGTETQYF. The CDR3 DNA is TGTGCCAGCTCAGTTTCGAGAACAGGGGGCACAGAGACCCAGTACTTC.

The chain combines TRBV6-6 with TRBJ2-7; the D gene is possibly TRBD2 (5 bases). Germline CDR1 is MNHNY and CDR2 is SVGAGI (reference sequence). The CDR3 extends over 15 amino acids. V was cut by 4 bases and J by 3 bases, with 16 bases left in between. CDR3 loop: CASSSPSGALYEQYF. CDR3 nucleotides: TGTGCCAGCAGTTCCCCGAGCGGCGCGCTCTACGAGCAGTACTTC.

The chain carries TRBV19 and TRBJ2-5, with D unclear. The CDR3 runs 12 residues. Germline CDR1 and CDR2: LNHDA and SQIVND (reference sequence). V gave up 6 bases and J gave up 4 bases, with 9 bases separating them. The CDR3 DNA reads as TGTGCCAGTAGGTTAGCTGGAGAGACCCAGTACTTC. Its protein product is CASRLAGETQYF.

V usage is TRBV15 and J usage is TRBJ2-2, with D tentatively TRBD2 (5 bases). V was cut by 4 bases and J by 5 bases, with 14 bases left in between. Looked up from germline, CDR1 is LNHNV and CDR2 is YYDKDF (reference sequence). The CDR3 consists of 15 residues. CDR3 in amino acids: CATSMQVSVTGELFF. CDR3 bases: TGTGCCACCAGCATGCAAGTTAGCGTGACCGGGGAGCTGTTTTTT.

J is TRBJ2-1 and V is TRBV5-1; a weak D match, TRBD1 (7 bases). Germline V gene sequence: CDR1 SGHRS, CDR2 YFSETQ. This CDR3 is 16 amino acids long. The ends were cut back, 6 bases at V and 1 base at J, with 17 bases in the middle. CDR3 bases: TGCGCCAGCACCCAACAACCAGGGGGGTCCTACAATGAGCAGTTCTTC. This sequence encodes CASTQQPGGSYNEQFF.

This chain connects TRBV6-2 or TRBV6-3 to TRBJ2-7; a possible D gene is TRBD1 (5 bases). CDR1 is MNHEY and CDR2 is SVGEGT in the germline V gene. Trimming cost V 4 bases and J 6 bases, with 10 bases left between them. There are 12 residues in the CDR3. CDR3 bases: TGTGCCAGCAGTTTCTCTAGGGGCGAGCAGTACTTC. It is translated as CASSFSRGEQYF.

This sequence joins TRBV29-1 and TRBJ2-7; TRBD1 matches 9 bases. The germline CDR1 and CDR2 sequences are SQVTM and ANQGSEA. This CDR3 has 14 amino acids. The J segment lost 2 bases and the V segment lost 6 bases, leaving 8 bases of the junction unmatched. The DNA of the CDR3 is TGCAGCGTGTCCACACAGGGGGCGGCCTACGAGCAGTACTTC. Protein sequence: CSVSTQGAAYEQYF.

The chain couples TRBV5-1 to TRBJ2-7, with TRBD1 matching over 8 bases. CDR3 length: 13 residues. Germline CDR1 SGHRS, CDR2 YFSETQ. V lost 0 bases and J lost 6; bases outside the gene matches: 2. DNA for the CDR3: TGCGCCAGCAGCTTGGGGACAGGGAGCGAGCAGTACTTC. Its translation is CASSLGTGSEQYF.

The table lists this clone with a count of one. The chain combines TRBV19 with TRBJ1-5; TRBD1 is a possible D gene (6 bases). V gave up 1 base and J gave up 5 bases, with 24 bases separating them. Germline loops: CDR1 LNHDA, CDR2 SQIVND (reference sequence). This CDR3 has 19 amino acids. This chain's CDR3 is CASSIGFGQGGFNDQPQHF. CDR3 nucleotide sequence: TGTGCCAGTAGTATAGGGTTCGGGCAAGGGGGATTTAACGATCAGCCCCAGCATTTT. Combining the CDR3 with reference TRBV19 and TRBJ1-5 gives the whole variable domain DGGITQSPKYLFRKEGQNVTLSCEQNLNHDAMYWYRQDPGQGLRLIYYSQIVNDFQKGDIAEGYSVSREKKESFPLTVTSAQKNPTAFYLCASSIGFGQGGFNDQPQHFGDGTRLSIL.

The chain has TRBV7-2 and TRBJ2-7; D is perhaps TRBD2 (5 bases). This CDR3 region has 14 residues. Germline-derived CDR1 and CDR2 are SGHTA and FQGNSA. Trimming took 5 bases from V and 6 from J, leaving 17 bases between them. The CDR3, as DNA: TGTGCCAGCAGCCCCCGGGCAAGGAGCGGCGAGCAGTACTTC. Translated: CASSPRARSGEQYF. Complete variable domain (other parts from reference TRBV7-2 and TRBJ2-7): GAGVSQSPSNKVTEKGKDVELRCDPISGHTALYWYRQSLGQGLEFLIYFQGNSAPDKSGLPSDRFSAERTGGSVSTLTIQRTQQEDSAVYLCASSPRARSGEQYFGPGTRLTVT.